This T cell receptor (beta chain) was sequenced for a study of radiation and T cells in renal cell carcinoma. Study-wide background: Nephrectomy followed 15 Gy stereotactic body radiation by 4 weeks.

Time point denoted: blood 2 weeks post-SBRT. The sample's treatment: 15 Gy SBRT to primary tumor, nephrectomy 4 weeks later. After SBRT, blood was collected at 2 and 4 weeks, plus baseline. This renal cell carcinoma was of the clear cell type. TCRdb keeps only in-frame clones here, not all; method: immunoSEQ multiplex PCR. Counted here are roughly 150,000 clones, roughly 87% occurring once; the ten biggest clones make up over 10%. CDR1 is LNHDA and CDR2 is SQIVND in the germline V gene (reference sequence). J gave up 4 bases and V 5 bases, and 10 bases lay outside the gene matches. This CDR3 has 15 amino acids.

The sample in question was blood, obtained from a patient whose treatment included radiotherapy and nephrectomy. V usage is TRBV19 and J usage is TRBJ1-1; 7 nucleotides agree with TRBD1. The TCR sequence derives from a woman between 50 and 59 years old with renal cell carcinoma. CDR3 in amino acids: CASSPRRTGPTEAFF. The CDR3 bases are TGTGCCAGTAGTCCCCGAAGGACAGGCCCCACTGAAGCTTTCTTT.